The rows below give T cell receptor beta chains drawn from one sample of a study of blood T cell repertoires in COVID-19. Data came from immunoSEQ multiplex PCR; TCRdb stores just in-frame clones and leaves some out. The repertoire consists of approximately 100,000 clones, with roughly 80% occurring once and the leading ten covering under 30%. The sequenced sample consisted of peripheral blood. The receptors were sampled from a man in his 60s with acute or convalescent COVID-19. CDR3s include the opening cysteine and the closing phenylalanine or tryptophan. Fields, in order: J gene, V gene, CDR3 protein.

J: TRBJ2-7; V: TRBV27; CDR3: CASRLAETYEQYF
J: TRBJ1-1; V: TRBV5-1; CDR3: CASSGWGDTEAFF
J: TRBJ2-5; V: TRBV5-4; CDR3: CASSFGQLQETQYF
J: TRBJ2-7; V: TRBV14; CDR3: CASSQGLDRIAEQYF
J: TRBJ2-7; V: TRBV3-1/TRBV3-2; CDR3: CASSQDQGTGRKQYF
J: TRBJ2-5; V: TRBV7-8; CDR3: CASSPRRQKETQYF
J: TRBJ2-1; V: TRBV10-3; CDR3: CAISDYLGDEQFF
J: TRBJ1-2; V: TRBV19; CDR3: CASSPWGRAPAYGYTF
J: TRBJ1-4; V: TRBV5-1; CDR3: CASSSTVEGLSGGKLFF
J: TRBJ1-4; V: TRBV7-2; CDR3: CASSLTGLPNEKLFF
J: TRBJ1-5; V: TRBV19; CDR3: CASSAAIMLNQPQHF
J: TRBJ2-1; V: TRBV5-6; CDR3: CASSTRLAGTGNEQFF
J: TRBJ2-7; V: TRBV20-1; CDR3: CSATQGALQYF
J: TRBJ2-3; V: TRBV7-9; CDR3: CASSLSPYSAADTQYF
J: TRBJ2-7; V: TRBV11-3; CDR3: CASSLDGAAGSYEQYF
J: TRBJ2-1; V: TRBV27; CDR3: CASSFRLAGGNEQFF
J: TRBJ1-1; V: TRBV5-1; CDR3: CASSLGQGPPFF
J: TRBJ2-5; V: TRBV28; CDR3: CASSFLSGSLGTQYF
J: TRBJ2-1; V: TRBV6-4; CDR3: CASSDFSGSSYNEQFF
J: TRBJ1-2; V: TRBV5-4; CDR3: CASSFGQGRYGYTF
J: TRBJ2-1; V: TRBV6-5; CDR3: CASSYESGRASNEQFF
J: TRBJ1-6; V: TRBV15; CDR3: CATSRALRTLKGHSPLHF
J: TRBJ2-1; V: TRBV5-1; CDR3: CASSLALERESEQFF
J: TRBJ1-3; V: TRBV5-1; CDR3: CASSLGRGSSLGNTIYF
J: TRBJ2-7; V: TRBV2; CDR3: CASRSGALNEQYF
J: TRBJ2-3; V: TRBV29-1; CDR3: CSLRAGGLADTQYF
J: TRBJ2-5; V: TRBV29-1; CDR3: CSAALVQETQYF
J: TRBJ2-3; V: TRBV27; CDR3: CASSLQGLPDTQYF
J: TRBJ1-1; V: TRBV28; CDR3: CASSVPGQGNTEAFF
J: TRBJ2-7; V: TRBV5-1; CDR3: CASSLSLAAYEQYF
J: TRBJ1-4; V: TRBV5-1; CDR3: CASSYMSGGGEKLFF
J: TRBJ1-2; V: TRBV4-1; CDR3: CASSQVDRENYGYTF
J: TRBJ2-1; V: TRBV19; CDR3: CASSPGQRKFF
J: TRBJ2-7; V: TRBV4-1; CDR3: CASSQEGTSGAYEQYF
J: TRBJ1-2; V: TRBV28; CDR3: CASSPGQGAGYTF
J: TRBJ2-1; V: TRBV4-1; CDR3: CASSQEFQYNEQFF
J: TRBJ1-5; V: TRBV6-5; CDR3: CASSKGQGGYQPQHF
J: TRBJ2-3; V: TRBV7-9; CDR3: CASSFGTGDGTDTQYF
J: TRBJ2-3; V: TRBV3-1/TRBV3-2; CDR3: CASSQVLSGSGQYF
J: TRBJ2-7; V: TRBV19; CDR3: CASSIRSGAYEQYF
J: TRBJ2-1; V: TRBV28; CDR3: CASTQRVGWEGLSYNEQFF
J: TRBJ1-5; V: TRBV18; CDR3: CASSQTGNQPQHF
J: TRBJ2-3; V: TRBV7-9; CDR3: CASSTLLVSREGNTDTQYF
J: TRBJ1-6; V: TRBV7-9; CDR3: CASSPTGQTNSPLHF
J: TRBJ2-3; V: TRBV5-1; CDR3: CASSSGLAGGPGDTQYF